This passage covers 9 T cell receptor beta chains from one sample sequenced in a study of post-analysis software for immune sequencing data. Sequencing libraries made from TCR beta cDNA carried unique molecular identifiers. TCRdb re-analysed the PCR reads in MiXCR, keeping a single row per CDR3 protein. The table includes about 810,000 distinct CDR3 sequences, about 57% detected once. Overall study findings and caveats: Controls had lower frequencies than patients of 4 or 5 TRBV segments, which included TRBV5-6, TRBV5-1 and TRBV20-1.

The antigens of these receptors remain unknown. Sequences were obtained from blood. These receptors all stem from a girl aged 5-17 years with multiple sclerosis.

The chain joins TRBV6-6 to TRBJ1-2, with a weak D call TRBD1 (5 bases). The CDR3 contains 11 residues. Trimming left V 8 bases short and J 8 bases short, with 12 bases between. Germline V gene data show CDR1 as MNHNY and CDR2 as SVGAGI (reference sequence). DNA for the CDR3: TGTGCCAGCTTGGGGGGGAAGGGCTACACCTTC. This encodes CASLGGKGYTF.

This clonotype was found a few times. The rearrangement uses TRBV29-1 and TRBJ2-7; D might be TRBD1 (6 bases). Germline CDR1 SQVTM, CDR2 ANQGSEA. Trimming shortened V by 4 bases and J by 0 bases, and 13 bases separated the two germline ends. The CDR3 extends over 14 amino acids. CDR3 residues: CSVAGQTGSYEQYF. Here the CDR3 DNA reads TGCAGCGTTGCGGGACAAACCGGCTCCTACGAGCAGTACTTC.

The chain employs TRBV7-3 and TRBJ2-1; D gene uncertain. The V gene lost 4 bases and the J gene lost 0 bases, with 16 bases spanning the gap. The CDR3 is made up of 17 amino acids. CDR1 SGHTA and CDR2 FQGTGA come from the germline V gene. The CDR3 sequence: CASSSRTAISSYNEQFF. The CDR3 region has the DNA TGTGCCAGCAGCTCACGGACGGCAATAAGCTCCTACAATGAGCAGTTCTTC.

The gene calls are TRBV12-3 or TRBV12-4 and TRBJ2-5; either TRBD1 or TRBD2 may fit D (5 bases each). CDR3 size: 13 residues. V lost 3 bases and J 4 bases, leaving 9 bases between the germline ends. The CDR3 loop reads CASSFTRGETQYF. The CDR3 bases are TGTGCCAGCAGTTTTACGAGGGGAGAGACCCAGTACTTC.

The chain combines TRBV18 with TRBJ1-2; TRBD1 aligns across 9 bases. Germline V gene lookup returns CDR1 KGHSH and CDR2 LQKENI. There are 17 residues in the CDR3. V was pared by 6 bases and J by 0 bases, with 11 bases of the junction left unmatched. The DNA for the CDR3 is TGTGCCAGCTCCTCTCGGACAGGGGCCCGCTCTAACTATGGCTACACCTTC. Translation: CASSSRTGARSNYGYTF.

V gene TRBV7-9 combines with J gene TRBJ2-5; D not certain. Near its end, the DNA agrees better with TRBJ2-7, so the J call may be wrong. Germline V gene sequence: CDR1 SEHNR, CDR2 FQNEAQ (reference sequence). The CDR3 runs 13 residues. In DNA, the CDR3 is TGTGCCAGCAGCTTATCACTAAATGACGAGCAGTACTTC. The encoded protein is CASSLSLNDEQYF.

The table lists this clonotype with a few counts. The chain links TRBV5-1 to TRBJ2-4; a weak D match, TRBD2 (6 bases). The CDR3 has 17 residues. The ends were cut back, 4 bases at V and 5 bases at J, with 22 bases in the middle. The germline V gene has CDR1 SGHRS and CDR2 YFSETQ. The CDR3 DNA reads as TGCGCCAGCAGCCCGCGGGGTGCTAGCTCTTTGGAAAACATTCAGTACTTC. Translation gives CASSPRGASSLENIQYF.

The chain links TRBV10-3 to TRBJ2-1; D perhaps matches TRBD2 (6 bases). This CDR3 comprises 15 residues. V was trimmed by 6 bases and J by 5 bases, leaving 17 bases between them. In germline, CDR1 is ENHRY, CDR2 SYGVKD. CDR3 sequence reads: CAISAPGRDDNEQFF. The CDR3 bases are TGTGCCATCAGCGCCCCCGGGCGGGATGACAATGAGCAGTTCTTC.

This clonotype was found many times. V is TRBV7-9 and J is TRBJ2-7; D call uncertain. Germline CDR1 and CDR2: SEHNR and FQNEAQ (reference sequence). V lost 1 base to trimming and J lost 3 bases, with 4 bases between them. The CDR3 contains 12 residues. The CDR3: CASSLDNYEQYF. CDR3 sequence (DNA): TGTGCCAGCAGCTTAGACAACTACGAGCAGTACTTC.